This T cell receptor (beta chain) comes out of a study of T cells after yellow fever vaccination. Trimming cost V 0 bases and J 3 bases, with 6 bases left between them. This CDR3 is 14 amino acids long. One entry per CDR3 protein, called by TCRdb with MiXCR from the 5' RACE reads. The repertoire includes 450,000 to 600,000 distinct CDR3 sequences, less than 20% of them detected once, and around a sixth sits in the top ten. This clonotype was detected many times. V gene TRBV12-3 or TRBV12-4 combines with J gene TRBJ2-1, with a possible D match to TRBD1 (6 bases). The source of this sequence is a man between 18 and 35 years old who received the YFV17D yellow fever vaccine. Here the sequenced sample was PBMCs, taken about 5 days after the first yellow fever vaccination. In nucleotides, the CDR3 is TGTGCCAGCAGTTTAGCGGACAGCTACAATGAGCAGTTCTTC. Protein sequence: CASSLADSYNEQFF.